The 10 T cell receptor beta chains reported below all come from one sample, sequenced in a study of vaccination and CD4 T cells after COVID-19. Indicated time point: late sampling 161 to 241 days after vaccination in a few convalescent patients. As for treatment: roughly 10-day PBMC culture with coronavirus spike peptide pools or control peptides (ViraFEST assay). With the Oncomine TCR Beta short-read assay, DNA from cultured CD4+ T cells was sequenced. TCRdb analysed the PCR reads with MiXCR anew, one entry per CDR3 protein. The profile shows about 22,000 distinct CDR3 sequences, approximately 32% of them singletons. The antigens these receptors bind are not known. The sample here was CD4+ T cells from blood, cultured in vitro, taken about 7 months after SARS-CoV-2 vaccination. Source of these receptors: a human donor who had recovered from COVID-19.

The chain recombines TRBV25-1 with TRBJ2-3, with 9 bases identical to TRBD2. Germline V gene data show CDR1 as MGHDK and CDR2 as SYGVNS. This CDR3 spans 17 amino acids. The V segment lost 1 base and the J segment 3 bases; nucleotides outside the gene matches: 8. CDR3 DNA sequence: TGTGCCAGCAGTGAATGGGGCACTAGCGGGTCGACAGATACGCAGTATTTT. Protein: CASSEWGTSGSTDTQYF.

The gene calls are TRBV6-1 and TRBJ2-7; 10 bases match TRBD1. CDR3 size: 15 residues. Germline CDR1 and CDR2: MNHNS and SASEGT. The junction had 10 bases not matched to a gene; V was cut back by 7 bases and J by 4 bases. As DNA, the CDR3 is TGTGCCAGCAACTTAGTAGGACAGGGGGATTACGAGCAGTACTTC. Amino acids: CASNLVGQGDYEQYF.

The V call is TRBV29-1, the J call TRBJ2-5, with D maybe TRBD1 (5 bases). Germline values: CDR1 SQVTM, CDR2 ANQGSEA. The V and J ends lost 4 bases and 2 bases respectively, with 14 bases between them. The CDR3 extends over 14 amino acids. This CDR3 is CSVVTVRHQETQYF. CDR3 sequence (DNA): TGCAGCGTTGTGACAGTAAGACATCAAGAGACCCAGTACTTC.

This clonotype was seen a handful of times. This chain connects TRBV20-1 to TRBJ2-7; 12 bases agree with TRBD2. Germline values: CDR1 DFQATT, CDR2 SNEGSKA (reference sequence). After removal of 4 bases from V and 3 bases from J, the junction contained 4 bases not matched to a gene. The CDR3 extends over 14 amino acids. In nucleotides, the CDR3 is TGCAGTGCTACCCTAGCGGGGGGGCTCTACGAGCAGTACTTC. Translation: CSATLAGGLYEQYF.

The CDR3 DNA is TGTGCCAGCAGCTCCTACCTCGGACAGGGGCGGGCCGAAGCTTTCTTT. Translating it yields CASSSYLGQGRAEAFF. The chain couples TRBV11-3 to TRBJ1-1; 9 positions match TRBD1. V lost 4 bases, J lost 8 bases, and 14 bases stayed unmatched. This CDR3 region has 16 residues. CDR1 and CDR2 (germline): SGHNT, YENEEA.

This clonotype was detected a few times. V gene TRBV12-3 or TRBV12-4 combines with J gene TRBJ2-7; D possibly corresponds to TRBD1 (6 bases). This CDR3 region has 13 residues. V dropped 6 bases and J dropped 12 bases, with 21 bases sitting between them. The CDR3 region is CASSLDRFAEVYF. For the CDR3, the DNA is TGTGCCAGCAGCCTGGACAGATTCGCAGAGGTGTACTTC.

This clonotype was recorded a few times. V and J are TRBV7-9 and TRBJ2-5, with D possibly being TRBD2 (6 bases). The CDR3 spans 15 residues. Trimming removed 5 bases at V and 5 bases at J, with 18 bases between. Germline values: CDR1 SEHNR, CDR2 FQNEAQ (reference sequence). The CDR3, as DNA: TGTGCCAGCAGCCCCGAACTAGCAGTTAGGGAGACCCAGTACTTC. Translated: CASSPELAVRETQYF.

The chain joins TRBV2 to TRBJ1-1; D unclear. The length of the CDR3 is 14 residues. Trimming took 3 bases from V and 1 from J, leaving 9 bases between them. Germline-derived CDR1 and CDR2 are SNHLY and FYNNEI. CDR3 protein: CASSDLQRNTEAFF. CDR3 in DNA: TGTGCCAGCAGTGACTTACAGAGGAACACTGAAGCTTTCTTT.

The chain recombines TRBV5-4 with TRBJ2-7; no definite D call. This CDR3 is built from 14 residues. CDR1 and CDR2 from the germline V gene are SGHNT and YYREEE (reference sequence). Between the trimmed V and J ends, which lost 3 bases and 2 bases, there was a span of 12 bases. CDR3 amino acids: CASSSTVVAYEQYF. CDR3 coding DNA: TGTGCCAGCAGCTCCACCGTCGTGGCCTACGAGCAGTACTTC. Full variable domain (remainder filled in from reference TRBV5-4 and TRBJ2-7): ETGVTQSPTHLIKTRGQQVTLRCSSQSGHNTVSWYQQALGQGPQFIFQYYREEENGRGNFPPRFSGLQFPNYSSELNVNALELDDSALYLCASSSTVVAYEQYFGPGTRLTVT.

The rearrangement uses TRBV29-1 and TRBJ2-5, with D tentatively TRBD1 or TRBD2 (6 bases each). The CDR3 contains 12 residues. Germline loops: CDR1 SQVTM, CDR2 ANQGSEA. Trimming shortened V by 7 bases and J by 5 bases, and 14 bases separated the two germline ends. CDR3 sequence: CSAGEGRETQYF. The CDR3 nucleotides read TGCAGCGCAGGGGAAGGGAGGGAGACCCAGTACTTC.